Listed below are T cell receptor beta chains from one sample, sequenced in a study of PD-1 blockade in classical Hodgkin lymphoma. This table comes from immunoSEQ multiplex PCR, and its TCRdb copy is limited to in-frame clones, with some not included. Found here are 20,000 to 30,000 clones, roughly 80% of them singletons; the top ten hold nearly 8%. Material: peripheral blood mononuclear cells (PBMCs), obtained before the second cycle of nivolumab. All receptors derive from a human donor with classical Hodgkin lymphoma. The CDR3 runs from the conserved cysteine through the conserved F or W. The order of the fields is J gene, D gene, clone size, V gene, CDR3 protein, CDR3 DNA. A D gene is named only where the DNA matches it firmly. The size entry is marked missing in some rows and otherwise reads once, few, many or a size class.

TRBJ2-3	-	once	TRBV28	CASSSPPEITDTQYF	TGTGCCAGCAGTTCTCCCCCCGAGATTACAGATACGCAGTATTTT
TRBJ2-7	TRBD1	-	TRBV9	CASSVGTGGGSNEQYF	TGTGCCAGCAGCGTAGGGACAGGGGGCGGCTCAAACGAGCAGTACTTC
TRBJ1-2	-	-	TRBV5-1	CASSLDLPSLFNYGYTF	TGCGCCAGCAGCTTGGACCTACCGTCCCTCTTTAACTATGGCTACACCTTC
TRBJ2-5	-	-	TRBV18	CASSPSSSPDRGGEETQYF	TGTGCCAGCTCACCAAGCTCTTCCCCGGACCGAGGAGGGGAAGAGACCCAGTACTTC
TRBJ2-1	-	-	TRBV7-2	CASSSFRVGEQFF	TGTGCCAGCAGCTCCTTCAGGGTGGGTGAGCAGTTCTTC
TRBJ2-1	-	few	TRBV11-3	CASSSGWHEQFF	TGTGCCAGCAGCTCAGGGTGGCATGAGCAGTTCTTC
TRBJ2-2	-	-	TRBV7-2	CASSLNAGAGELFF	TGTGCCAGCAGCTTAAACGCCGGGGCCGGGGAGCTGTTTTTT
TRBJ1-2	TRBD1	once	TRBV14	CASSQDRVGYTF	TGTGCCAGCAGCCAGGACAGGGTTGGCTACACCTTC
TRBJ1-3	-	-	TRBV4-1	CASSQVWGIPGNTIYF	TGCGCCAGCAGCCAAGTGTGGGGAATTCCTGGAAACACCATATATTTT
TRBJ2-7	TRBD2	once	TRBV6-5	CASSYLGLAGGHEQYF	TGTGCCAGCAGTTACCTTGGACTAGCGGGAGGCCACGAGCAGTACTTC
TRBJ2-1	-	-	TRBV28	CASSPRTDHVQFF	TGTGCCAGCAGTCCGCGGACAGACCATGTGCAGTTCTTC
TRBJ2-5	-	-	TRBV6-6	CASTSGTAIQETQYF	TGTGCCAGCACGAGCGGGACAGCTATTCAAGAGACCCAGTACTTC
TRBJ2-3	TRBD2	-	TRBV5-1	CASSSGLAGGDTQYF	TGCGCCAGCAGCTCGGGACTAGCGGGGGGAGATACGCAGTATTTT
TRBJ2-7	TRBD1	-	TRBV4-2	CASSHTQDRDYEQYF	TGTGCCAGCAGCCACACCCAGGACAGGGACTACGAGCAGTACTTC
TRBJ1-2	-	-	TRBV11-2	CASSLSRVRYGYTF	TGTGCCAGCAGCTTAAGCAGGGTTCGCTATGGCTACACCTTC
TRBJ1-2	-	-	TRBV28	CASSFPGLDPRYGYTF	TGTGCCAGCAGTTTCCCGGGACTAGATCCCCGCTATGGCTACACCTTC
TRBJ2-3	TRBD1	-	TRBV6-1	CASSARQGKDTQYF	TGTGCCAGCAGTGCGAGACAGGGGAAGGATACGCAGTATTTT
TRBJ2-5	-	few	TRBV27	CASSLIPGRWETQYF	TGTGCCAGCAGTTTAATCCCTGGGAGGTGGGAGACCCAGTACTTC